This T cell receptor beta chain stems from a study of blood T cell repertoires in COVID-19. Study-level information: The analysed material was cDNA or gDNA that came from T cells, B-cell-depleted T cells, or PBMCs.

Repertoires were generated with immunoSEQ multiplex PCR, while TCRdb's copy carries only in-frame clones and drops some. The data contain fewer than 300,000 clones, 85% to 90% of them singletons. In germline, CDR1 is MNHEY, CDR2 SVGEGT. The CDR3 loop spans 15 amino acids. The V and J ends lost 6 bases and 8 bases, in that order; junction bases with no gene match: 10. Sequenced material: peripheral blood. The V gene is TRBV6-2 or TRBV6-3, the J gene TRBJ2-1; 10 bases agree with TRBD2. This sequence originates from a woman aged 40 to 50 who had recovered from COVID-19. This CDR3 is CASSQRGGPRDEQFF. The CDR3 region has the DNA TGTGCCAGCAGCCAGCGGGGGGGCCCTAGGGATGAGCAGTTCTTC.